A selection of T cell receptor beta chains follows, all from one sample in a study of blood T cell repertoires in COVID-19. Using immunoSEQ multiplex PCR, the repertoire was profiled, and TCRdb retains in-frame clones only, with some absent. The table records over 250,000 clones, roughly nine tenths of them present only once. Sample: PBMCs or T cells enriched from blood (not recorded which). Receptors were obtained from an older woman who had recovered from COVID-19. Both conserved end residues are part of each CDR3. A D gene is named only where the DNA matches it firmly. Clone sizes are given selectively: once, few, many, or a class where the clone is expanded.

abundance	v_gene	d_gene	j_gene	CDR3aa	CDR3nt
-	TRBV5-1	TRBD1	TRBJ1-4	CASSFALTGASEKLFF	TGCGCCAGCAGCTTTGCCCTGACAGGGGCCTCCGAAAAACTGTTTTTT
many	TRBV9	TRBD1	TRBJ2-7	CASSGGTGAPYEQYF	TGTGCCAGCAGCGGGGGGACAGGGGCCCCCTACGAGCAGTACTTC
-	TRBV5-1	TRBD2	TRBJ2-3	CASSLAVAGPSSTDTQYF	TGCGCCAGCAGCTTGGCAGTAGCGGGGCCGTCTAGCACAGATACGCAGTATTTT
-	TRBV28	-	TRBJ1-2	CASSDGPGGIFGYGYTF	TGTGCCAGCAGTGATGGACCCGGGGGTATTTTTGGTTATGGCTACACCTTC
-	TRBV28	-	TRBJ2-7	CASSFRQSYEQYF	TGTGCCAGCAGTTTCCGACAGTCCTACGAGCAGTACTTC
-	TRBV18	TRBD1	TRBJ1-1	CASSPSDRVIWPEAFF	TGTGCCAGCTCACCCTCGGACAGGGTCATTTGGCCTGAAGCTTTCTTT
few	TRBV5-1	TRBD2	TRBJ2-1	CASRGLAGDNEQFF	TGCGCCAGCAGGGGTCTAGCGGGGGACAATGAGCAGTTCTTC
-	TRBV4-1	-	TRBJ1-4	CASSQAAGEKLFF	TGCGCCAGCAGCCAAGCCGCGGGGGAAAAACTGTTTTTT
-	TRBV19	TRBD2	TRBJ2-5	CASSIDRRGALVQETQYF	TGTGCCAGTAGTATAGATAGGCGGGGGGCGCTGGTCCAAGAGACCCAGTACTTC
-	TRBV10-2	TRBD1	TRBJ1-2	CASSEPTGKYYGYTF	TGCGCCAGCAGTGAGCCGACAGGGAAGTACTATGGCTACACCTTC
-	TRBV5-4	TRBD2	TRBJ2-3	CASRPILAGGPVDTQYF	TGTGCCAGCCGACCTATTCTAGCGGGAGGGCCTGTGGATACGCAGTATTTT
-	TRBV9	TRBD2	TRBJ2-7	CASSVSGDHYEQYF	TGTGCCAGCAGCGTTAGCGGGGACCACTACGAGCAGTACTTC
-	TRBV18	-	TRBJ2-4	CASSLSTEDDIQYF	TGTGCCAGCTCACTCTCGACAGAGGACGACATTCAGTACTTC
-	TRBV5-6	TRBD1	TRBJ2-5	CASSYPGQVETQYF	TGTGCCAGCAGCTACCCGGGACAGGTCGAGACCCAGTACTTC
few	TRBV6-4	-	TRBJ1-5	CASSPLAGANQPQHF	TGTGCCAGCAGCCCCCTGGCAGGGGCGAATCAGCCCCAGCATTTT
-	TRBV30	TRBD1	TRBJ1-2	CAWSSRDRAYGYTF	TGTGCCTGGAGTTCCCGGGACAGGGCCTATGGCTACACCTTC
-	TRBV11-2	-	TRBJ2-1	CASSFSMSHEQFF	TGTGCCAGCAGCTTTTCTATGTCCCATGAGCAGTTCTTC
-	TRBV12-3/TRBV12-4	-	TRBJ1-5	CASTSGNQPQHF	TGTGCCAGCACTTCCGGCAATCAGCCCCAGCATTTT
-	TRBV19	-	TRBJ2-7	CASKTTWDSYEQYF	TGTGCCAGTAAGACTACGTGGGACTCATACGAGCAGTACTTC
-	TRBV6-1	-	TRBJ2-2	CASSERVAGATNTGELFF	TGTGCCAGCAGTGAACGAGTGGCGGGGGCTACGAACACCGGGGAGCTGTTTTTT
-	TRBV3-1/TRBV3-2	TRBD2	TRBJ2-1	CASSFQGTSGSNEQFF	TGTGCCAGCAGTTTCCAGGGGACTAGCGGGAGCAATGAGCAGTTCTTC
-	TRBV19	-	TRBJ2-5	CASSILGVQETQYF	TGTGCCAGTAGTATCCTTGGAGTGCAAGAGACCCAGTACTTC
-	TRBV11-3	TRBD2	TRBJ2-3	CASSLATSGTTSQYF	TGTGCCAGCAGCTTAGCAACTAGCGGGACTACTTCGCAGTATTTT
-	TRBV2	TRBD1	TRBJ1-5	CASSGGYQPQHF	TGTGCCAGTTCAGGGGGTTATCAGCCCCAGCATTTT
once	TRBV7-9	-	TRBJ2-5	CASSLVTGGETQYF	TGTGCCAGCAGCTTAGTAACCGGAGGGGAGACCCAGTACTTC
once	TRBV3-1/TRBV3-2	-	TRBJ1-3	CASSPGTGNTIYF	TGTGCCAGCAGCCCAGGGACAGGAAACACCATATATTTT
-	TRBV5-4	-	TRBJ1-2	CASSFTGLYGYTF	TGTGCCAGCAGCTTCACGGGATTATATGGCTACACCTTC
-	TRBV11-3	-	TRBJ1-1	CASSLDGTQNTEAFF	TGTGCCAGCAGCTTAGACGGGACACAGAACACTGAAGCTTTCTTT
few	TRBV19	TRBD1	TRBJ1-2	CASSAQGAYYGYTF	TGTGCCAGTAGTGCGCAGGGGGCTTACTATGGCTACACCTTC
-	TRBV4-2	TRBD2	TRBJ2-7	CASSQDWKSGGAREQYF	TGTGCCAGCAGCCAAGATTGGAAGAGCGGGGGGGCCCGCGAGCAGTACTTC
few	TRBV7-9	TRBD1	TRBJ2-2	CASNPRSGTANTGELFF	TGTGCCAGCAATCCCCGTTCTGGGACAGCGAACACCGGGGAGCTGTTTTTT
-	TRBV5-4	TRBD2	TRBJ2-5	CASSLILAGEGETQYF	TGTGCCAGCAGCTTGATACTAGCGGGAGAGGGAGAGACCCAGTACTTC
-	TRBV9	-	TRBJ2-7	CASSGGPDLKIGYEQYF	TGTGCCAGCAGCGGGGGCCCAGACCTTAAGATTGGCTACGAGCAGTACTTC
-	TRBV19	TRBD1	TRBJ1-1	CASSKTTGLNTEAFF	TGTGCCAGTAGTAAAACGACAGGGCTGAACACTGAAGCTTTCTTT
few	TRBV4-1	-	TRBJ1-4	CASSQATVPGYIATLFF	TGCGCCAGCAGCCAAGCAACAGTCCCCGGATATATCGCGACGCTGTTTTTT
once	TRBV9	TRBD2	TRBJ2-3	CASSLTSGRAGDTQYF	TGTGCCAGCAGCCTTACTAGCGGGAGGGCAGGAGATACGCAGTATTTT
-	TRBV28	TRBD2	TRBJ2-3	CASSTKTSGGRDTQYF	TGTGCCAGCAGTACAAAGACTAGCGGGGGAAGAGATACGCAGTATTTT